The rows below give T cell receptor beta chains drawn from one sample of a study of T cell repertoires in cytomegalovirus infection. One entry per CDR3 protein, called by TCRdb with MiXCR from the reads. The profile covers more than 250,000 distinct CDR3 sequences, with around 13% appearing a single time and around 9% taken by the ten largest. Sequencing input: PBMCs. The receptors come from a human donor in good health (CMV status not recorded). Some clones in this sample may be carry-over from other donors' samples. Each CDR3 is given with its conserved first and last residue. D genes are given only for firm matches. Expanded clones get a size class; other rows say once, few or many, or leave the size out.

TRBJ1-4 | TRBD1 | TRBV12-3/TRBV12-4 | many | TGTGCCAGCGGGACAGGGTATGAAAAACTGTTTTTT | CASGTGYEKLFF
TRBJ1-1 | TRBD1 | TRBV7-3 | few | TGTGCCAGCAGCCCGACCGGGACAGGAAGGACTGAAGCTTTCTTT | CASSPTGTGRTEAFF
TRBJ2-1 | TRBD2 | TRBV20-1 | few | TGCAGTGCGCTACTAGCGGGAGGGTCAAGCTCCTACAATGAGCAGTTCTTC | CSALLAGGSSSYNEQFF
TRBJ1-6 | - | TRBV4-3 | many | TGCGCCAGCAGCCCTTCGGCCTCAGGGCCCGGGTCGTTTTCACCCCTCCACTTT | CASSPSASGPGSFSPLHF
TRBJ2-1 | - | TRBV6-6 | - | TGTGCCAGCACGCGGAGAAATGAGCAGTTCTTC | CASTRRNEQFF
TRBJ2-7 | - | TRBV20-1 | - | TGCAGTGCTAGGGTTGAACGGGAGCCCTACGAGCAGTACTTC | CSARVEREPYEQYF
TRBJ1-1 | - | TRBV5-1 | - | TGCGCCAGCAGCTTGGCCCGACTGACTGAAGCTTTCTTT | CASSLARLTEAFF
TRBJ1-2 | - | TRBV7-2 | many | TGTGCCAGCAGCTCTAGGAGCGCCAGCTACACCTTC | CASSSRSASYTF
TRBJ1-4 | - | TRBV7-2 | many | TGTGCCAGCGGATGGACAAGTGGGAGCTATGAAAAACTGTTTTTT | CASGWTSGSYEKLFF
TRBJ2-2 | - | TRBV7-6 | - | TGTGCCAGCAGCTTAGTTCTACTCGGGCCAGGGGGGACCGGGGCGCTGTTTTTT | CASSLVLLGPGGTGALFF
TRBJ1-1 | - | TRBV7-9 | many | TGTGCCAGCAGCCCCCAGGAGCAGGGGCAGGGAGGGGGCACTGAAGCTTTCTTT | CASSPQEQGQGGGTEAFF
TRBJ2-3 | TRBD1 | TRBV11-2 | - | TGTGCCAGCAGCTTGATAAGGGGGCCTAGCACAGATACGCAGTATTTT | CASSLIRGPSTDTQYF
TRBJ2-3 | - | TRBV24-1 | many | TGTGCCACCAGTAGGGACGCTAGCTTTCGAACAGATACGCAGTATTTT | CATSRDASFRTDTQYF
TRBJ2-4 | - | TRBV19 | few | TGTGCCAGTAGCAGAGGGTTGGCGGCCAAAAACATTCAGTACTTC | CASSRGLAAKNIQYF
TRBJ2-5 | - | TRBV6-8 | - | TGTGCCAGCAGTTACGGGCAGACATTCCAAGAGACCCAGTACTTC | CASSYGQTFQETQYF
TRBJ2-1 | TRBD1 | TRBV27 | - | TGTGCCACCCGAGGGACAGGGGCATACAATGAGCAGTTCTTC | CATRGTGAYNEQFF
TRBJ2-1 | - | TRBV7-3 | - | TGTGCCAGCAGCAACCGAATCATGGGGTCAAGAAATGAGCAGTTCTTC | CASSNRIMGSRNEQFF
TRBJ1-3 | TRBD1 | TRBV20-1 | few | TGCAGTGCGCAGGGACAGCCTTCTGGAAACACCATATATTTT | CSAQGQPSGNTIYF
TRBJ1-5 | - | TRBV4-2 | few | TGTGCCAGCAGCCGTGAAGGGACACGGAATCAGCCCCAGCATTTT | CASSREGTRNQPQHF
TRBJ1-5 | TRBD1 | TRBV9 | - | TGTGCCAGCAGCATGACAGGGTATAGCAATCAGCCCCAGCATTTT | CASSMTGYSNQPQHF
TRBJ1-2 | - | TRBV2 | - | TGTGCCAGCAGTCCTCCCACTGGCTATGGCTACACCTTC | CASSPPTGYGYTF
TRBJ2-2 | TRBD1 | TRBV7-2 | many | TGTGCCAGCAGCCCCTTGCTGGACAGGTATAGCGGGGAGCTGTTTTTT | CASSPLLDRYSGELFF
TRBJ1-6 | TRBD1 | TRBV20-1 | once | TGCAGTGCTAGAGATCCCCGGACAGGGGAGGATTCACCCCTCCACTTT | CSARDPRTGEDSPLHF
TRBJ1-4 | - | TRBV6-6 | many | TGTGCCAGCAGTTACAGCCGTGAGGGAAATGAAAAACTGTTTTTT | CASSYSREGNEKLFF
TRBJ1-2 | - | TRBV19 | many | TGTGCCAGTAGTTCGGACCAAACCAGCTATGGCTACACCTTC | CASSSDQTSYGYTF
TRBJ2-1 | - | TRBV7-2 | many | TGTGCCAGCAGCCAAAGAAGAGGAGGGGGGGCCAATGAGCAGTTCTTC | CASSQRRGGGANEQFF
TRBJ2-7 | - | TRBV28 | - | TGTGCCAGCAGTCCCCCGAGGGACCAGTCCTACGAGCAGTACTTC | CASSPPRDQSYEQYF
TRBJ2-2 | TRBD1 | TRBV27 | - | TGTGCCAGCAGTTCACGACAGGGGGTGTTCGAAACCGGGGAGCTGTTTTTT | CASSSRQGVFETGELFF
TRBJ1-1 | TRBD1 | TRBV7-8 | many | TGTGCCAGCAGCTCTGCCCGGACAGGGACTGCTGAAGCTTTCTTT | CASSSARTGTAEAFF
TRBJ1-2 | - | TRBV5-4 | - | TGTGCCAGCACCGGCGGACAGTATGGCTACACCTTC | CASTGGQYGYTF
TRBJ2-3 | - | TRBV6-1 | many | TGTGCCAGCAGTGCCGGGACACCGGGGGATACGCAGTATTTT | CASSAGTPGDTQYF
TRBJ2-1 | TRBD2 | TRBV5-4 | few | TGTGCCAGCAGTGATGGGGGGGCGGGGGGCTACAATGAGCAGTTCTTC | CASSDGGAGGYNEQFF
TRBJ2-5 | TRBD1 | TRBV12-3/TRBV12-4 | - | TGTGCCAGCAGTAATGGACAGGGTCTAGAGACCCAGTACTTC | CASSNGQGLETQYF
TRBJ2-1 | TRBD2 | TRBV7-2 | many | TGTGCCAGCAGAAAGCGGGAGCAGAGAGAAAAAAGCTCCTACAATGAGCAGTTCTTC | CASRKREQREKSSYNEQFF
TRBJ2-5 | TRBD2 | TRBV4-2 | - | TGTGCCAGCAGCCGCCGACTAGCGGGGGACCAAGAGACCCAGTACTTC | CASSRRLAGDQETQYF
TRBJ2-2 | TRBD1 | TRBV2 | many | TGTGCCAGCAGGGGACAGGGGATCGCCGGGGAGCTGTTTTTT | CASRGQGIAGELFF
TRBJ1-3 | - | TRBV6-6 | many | TGTGCCAGCAGACTTACAGGCTCTGGAAACACCATATATTTT | CASRLTGSGNTIYF
TRBJ2-7 | TRBD1 | TRBV2 | few | TGTGCCAGCCGGACAGGGGACGAGCAGTACTTC | CASRTGDEQYF
TRBJ1-2 | - | TRBV20-1 | - | TGCAGTGCTAGAGACCGGGACGGCGACTATGGCTACACCTTC | CSARDRDGDYGYTF